This T cell receptor beta chain was recovered during a study of blood T cell repertoires in COVID-19. As for the study in general: From the United States, Italy and Spain came samples of acute and convalescent COVID-19.

A Seattle source enrolled patients during active infection and followed them longitudinally. Assay used: immunoSEQ multiplex PCR; TCRdb lists only in-frame clones, some missing. The sample consists of under 150,000 clones, 75% to 90% of them appearing once. V gave up 6 bases and J gave up 4 bases; unmatched junction bases: 5. The CDR3 length is 13 residues. CDR1 is SGHTA and CDR2 is FQGNSA in the germline V gene. The clonotype was recovered from a woman aged 55-69 years with COVID-19, enrolled during active disease. The chain uses TRBV7-2 and TRBJ1-2, with 7 nucleotides matching TRBD1. The specimen sequenced was peripheral blood. CDR3 region: CASSLDRIYGYTF. The CDR3 DNA follows: TGTGCCAGCAGTTTGGACAGGATCTATGGCTACACCTTC. The entire variable domain, with the rest obtained from reference TRBV7-2 and TRBJ1-2, is as follows: GAGVSQSPSNKVTEKGKDVELRCDPISGHTALYWYRQSLGQGLEFLIYFQGNSAPDKSGLPSDRFSAERTGGSVSTLTIQRTQQEDSAVYLCASSLDRIYGYTFGSGTRLTVV.